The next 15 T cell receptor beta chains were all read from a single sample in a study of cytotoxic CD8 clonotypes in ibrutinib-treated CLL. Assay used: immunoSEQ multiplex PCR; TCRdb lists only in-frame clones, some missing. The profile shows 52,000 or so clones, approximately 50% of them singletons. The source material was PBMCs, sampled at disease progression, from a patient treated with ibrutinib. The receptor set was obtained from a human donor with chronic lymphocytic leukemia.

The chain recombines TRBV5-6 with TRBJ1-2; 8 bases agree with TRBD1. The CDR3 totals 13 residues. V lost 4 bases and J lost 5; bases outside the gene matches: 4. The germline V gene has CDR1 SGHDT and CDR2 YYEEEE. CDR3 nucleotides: TGTGCCAGCAGCAACACAGGGGGTTATGGCTACACCTTC. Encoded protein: CASSNTGGYGYTF.

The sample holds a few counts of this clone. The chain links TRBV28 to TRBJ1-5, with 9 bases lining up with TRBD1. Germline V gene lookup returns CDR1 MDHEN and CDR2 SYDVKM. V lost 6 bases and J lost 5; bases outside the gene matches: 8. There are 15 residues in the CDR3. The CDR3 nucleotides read TGTGCCAGCAGGGGGGGACAGGGAGCTTATCAGCCCCAGCATTTT. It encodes CASRGGQGAYQPQHF.

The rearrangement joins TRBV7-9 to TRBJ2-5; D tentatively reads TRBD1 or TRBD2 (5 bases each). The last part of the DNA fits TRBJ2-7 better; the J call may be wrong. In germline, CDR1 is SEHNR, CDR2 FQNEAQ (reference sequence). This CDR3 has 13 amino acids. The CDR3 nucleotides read TGTGCCAGCAGCTTATTAGGGGACGGCGAGCAGTACTTC. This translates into CASSLLGDGEQYF.

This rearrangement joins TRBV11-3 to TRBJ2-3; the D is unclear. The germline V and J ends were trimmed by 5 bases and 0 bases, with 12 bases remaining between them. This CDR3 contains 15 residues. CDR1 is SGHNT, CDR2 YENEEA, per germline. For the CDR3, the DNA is TGTGCCAGCAGCACCGGCGGTTCTAGCACAGATACGCAGTATTTT. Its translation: CASSTGGSSTDTQYF.

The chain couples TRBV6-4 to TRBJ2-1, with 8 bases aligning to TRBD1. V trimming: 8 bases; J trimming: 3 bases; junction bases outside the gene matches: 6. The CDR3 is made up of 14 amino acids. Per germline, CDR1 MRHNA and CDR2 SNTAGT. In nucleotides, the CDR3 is TGTGCCAGCTCTGGACAGGGCAACTACAATGAGCAGTTCTTC. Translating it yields CASSGQGNYNEQFF.

The CDR3 region is CASSPLWGQFNSPLHF. CDR3 nucleotide sequence: TGTGCCAGCAGCCCCCTATGGGGTCAGTTCAATTCACCCCTCCACTTT. The gene calls are TRBV5-5 and TRBJ1-6; unclear D gene. Trimming cost V 4 bases and J 7 bases, with 18 bases left between them. The CDR3 length is 16 residues. Germline V gene sequence: CDR1 SGHKS, CDR2 YYEKEE (reference sequence).

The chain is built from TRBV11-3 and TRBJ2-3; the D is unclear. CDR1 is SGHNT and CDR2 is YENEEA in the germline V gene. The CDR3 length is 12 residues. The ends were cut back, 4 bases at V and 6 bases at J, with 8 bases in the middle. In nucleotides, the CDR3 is TGTGCCAGCAGCTCTCTATTTGATACGCAGTATTTT. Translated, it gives CASSSLFDTQYF.

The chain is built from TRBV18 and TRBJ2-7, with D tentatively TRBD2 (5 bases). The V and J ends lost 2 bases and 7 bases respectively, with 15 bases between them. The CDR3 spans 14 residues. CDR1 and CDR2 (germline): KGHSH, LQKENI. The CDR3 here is CASSPLTTPREQYF. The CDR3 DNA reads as TGTGCCAGCTCACCATTGACTACCCCTCGGGAGCAGTACTTC.

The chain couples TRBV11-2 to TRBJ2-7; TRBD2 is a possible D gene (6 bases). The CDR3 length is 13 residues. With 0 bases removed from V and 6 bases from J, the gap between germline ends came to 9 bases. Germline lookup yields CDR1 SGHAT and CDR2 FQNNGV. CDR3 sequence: CASSLEGGSEQYF. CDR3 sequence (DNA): TGTGCCAGCAGCTTAGAGGGAGGCTCCGAGCAGTACTTC.

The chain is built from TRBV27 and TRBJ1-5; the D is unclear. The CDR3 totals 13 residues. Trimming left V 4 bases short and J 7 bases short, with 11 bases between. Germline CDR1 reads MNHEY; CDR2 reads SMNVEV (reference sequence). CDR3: CASSSRLKQPQHF. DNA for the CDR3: TGTGCCAGCAGTTCCAGGCTTAAGCAGCCCCAGCATTTT.

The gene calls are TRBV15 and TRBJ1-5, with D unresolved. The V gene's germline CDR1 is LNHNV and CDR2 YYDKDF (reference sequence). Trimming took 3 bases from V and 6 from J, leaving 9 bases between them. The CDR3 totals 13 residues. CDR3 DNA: TGTGCCACCAGCAGCGAGGGAGGTCAGCCCCAGCATTTT. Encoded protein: CATSSEGGQPQHF.

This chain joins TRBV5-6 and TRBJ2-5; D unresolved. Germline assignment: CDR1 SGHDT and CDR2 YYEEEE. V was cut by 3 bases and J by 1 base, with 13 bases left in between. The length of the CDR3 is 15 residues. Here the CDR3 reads CASSSLLLVQETQYF. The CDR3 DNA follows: TGTGCCAGCAGCTCGCTCCTCTTAGTCCAAGAGACCCAGTACTTC.

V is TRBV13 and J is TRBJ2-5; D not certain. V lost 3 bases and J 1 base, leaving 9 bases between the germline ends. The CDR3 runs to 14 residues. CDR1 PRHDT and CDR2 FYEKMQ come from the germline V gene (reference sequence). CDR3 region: CASSFWGSQETQYF. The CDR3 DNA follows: TGTGCCAGCAGCTTTTGGGGTAGCCAAGAGACCCAGTACTTC.

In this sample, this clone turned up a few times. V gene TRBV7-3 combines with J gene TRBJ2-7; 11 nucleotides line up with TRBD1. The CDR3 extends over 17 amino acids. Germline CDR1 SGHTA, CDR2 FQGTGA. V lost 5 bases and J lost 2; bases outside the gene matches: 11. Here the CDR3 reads CASSPSPWGQGAYEQYF. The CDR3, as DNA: TGTGCCAGCAGCCCGTCACCCTGGGGACAGGGGGCCTACGAGCAGTACTTC. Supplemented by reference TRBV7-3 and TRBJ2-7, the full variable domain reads GAGVSQTPSNKVTEKGKYVELRCDPISGHTALYWYRQSLGQGPEFLIYFQGTGAADDSGLPNDRFFAVRPEGSVSTLKIQRTERGDSAVYLCASSPSPWGQGAYEQYFGPGTRLTVT.

CDR3 amino acids: CASTRVGVGNTIYF. The CDR3 DNA reads as TGTGCCAGTACTCGAGTCGGGGTTGGAAACACCATATATTTT. The chain recombines TRBV19 with TRBJ1-3; no reliable D call. Trimming took off 7 bases at V and 3 bases at J, with 13 bases between the two ends. This CDR3 is built from 14 residues. The germline V gene encodes CDR1 LNHDA and CDR2 SQIVND (reference sequence).